This note documents a single TCR beta chain sequence. The sample is drawn from a study of blood T cells in healthy people across ages. Drawing of peripheral blood yielded about 9.6 milliliters from each donor. The CDR3 covers 14 residues. Germline CDR1 reads SGHRS; CDR2 reads YFSETQ. The V and J ends lost 7 bases and 0 bases respectively, with 11 bases between them. Using a J-beta primer mix together with a sample-barcoded 5' primer, a second PCR was run for about 6 to 11 cycles. One entry per CDR3 protein results from TCRdb running MiXCR on the 5' RACE reads. The sample contains under 700,000 distinct CDR3 sequences, about 25% of which appear only once. This sample also belongs to another study, concerning T cells of mothers and their children.

Sequencing used blood. This sequence originates from a boy younger than 18 in good health. The chain carries TRBV5-1 and TRBJ1-5; D is ambiguous. CDR3 nucleotides: TGCGCCAGCGAAGCGGAGGATAGCAATCAGCCCCAGCATTTT. This sequence encodes CASEAEDSNQPQHF.